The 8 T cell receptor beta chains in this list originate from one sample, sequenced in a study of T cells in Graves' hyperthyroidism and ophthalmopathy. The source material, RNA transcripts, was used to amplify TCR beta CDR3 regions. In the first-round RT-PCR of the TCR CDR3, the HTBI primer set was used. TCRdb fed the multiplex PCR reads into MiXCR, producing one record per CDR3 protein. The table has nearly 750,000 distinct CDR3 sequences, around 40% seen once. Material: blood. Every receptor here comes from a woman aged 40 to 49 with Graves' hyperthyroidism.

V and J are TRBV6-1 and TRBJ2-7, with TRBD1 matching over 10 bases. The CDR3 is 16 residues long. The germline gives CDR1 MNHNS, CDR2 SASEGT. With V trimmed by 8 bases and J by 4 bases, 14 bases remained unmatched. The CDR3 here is CASSPPSRDRGYEQYF. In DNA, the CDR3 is TGTGCCAGCTCACCACCCAGTCGGGACAGGGGATACGAGCAGTACTTC.

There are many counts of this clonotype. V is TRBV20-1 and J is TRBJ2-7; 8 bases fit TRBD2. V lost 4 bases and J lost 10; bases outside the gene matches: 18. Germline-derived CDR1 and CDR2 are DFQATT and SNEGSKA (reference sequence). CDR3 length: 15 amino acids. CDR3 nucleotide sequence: TGCAGTGCTACCCCGGACGGGGGGGCTTATTTGTCCCAGTACTTC. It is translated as CSATPDGGAYLSQYF.

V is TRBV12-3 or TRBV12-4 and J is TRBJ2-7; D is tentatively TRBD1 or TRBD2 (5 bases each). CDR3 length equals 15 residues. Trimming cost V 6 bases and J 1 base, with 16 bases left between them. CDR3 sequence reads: CASRRAGQGSYEQYF. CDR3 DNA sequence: TGTGCCAGCAGGAGGGCAGGGCAAGGATCCTACGAGCAGTACTTC.

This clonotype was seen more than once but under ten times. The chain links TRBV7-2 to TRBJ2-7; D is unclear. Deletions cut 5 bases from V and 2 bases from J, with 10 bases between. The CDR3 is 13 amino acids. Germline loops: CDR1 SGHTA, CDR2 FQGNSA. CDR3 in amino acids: CASSHPYPYEQYF. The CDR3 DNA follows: TGTGCCAGCAGCCACCCCTATCCCTACGAGCAGTACTTC.

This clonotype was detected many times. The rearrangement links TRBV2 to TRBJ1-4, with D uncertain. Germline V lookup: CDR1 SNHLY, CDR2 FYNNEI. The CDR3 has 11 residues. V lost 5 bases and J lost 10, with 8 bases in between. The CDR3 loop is CASSPRGKLFF. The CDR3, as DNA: TGTGCCAGCAGTCCCCGTGGAAAACTGTTTTTT.

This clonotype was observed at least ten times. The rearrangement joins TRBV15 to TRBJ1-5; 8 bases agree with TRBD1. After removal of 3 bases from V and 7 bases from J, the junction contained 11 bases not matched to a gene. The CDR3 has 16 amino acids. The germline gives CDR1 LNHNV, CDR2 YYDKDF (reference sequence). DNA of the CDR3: TGTGCCACCAGCAGCTTCCAGGGGGCGAGGGGGCAGCCCCAGCATTTT. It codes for CATSSFQGARGQPQHF. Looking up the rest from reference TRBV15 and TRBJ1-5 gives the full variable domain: DAMVIQNPRYQVTQFGKPVTLSCSQTLNHNVMYWYQQKSSQAPKLLFHYYDKDFNNEADTPDNFQSRRPNTSFCFLDIRSPGLGDTAMYLCATSSFQGARGQPQHFGDGTRLSIL.

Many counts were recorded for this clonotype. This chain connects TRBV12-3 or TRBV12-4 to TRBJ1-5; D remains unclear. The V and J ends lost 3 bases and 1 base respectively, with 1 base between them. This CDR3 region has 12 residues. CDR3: CASSFSNQPQHF. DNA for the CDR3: TGTGCCAGCAGTTTCAGCAATCAGCCCCAGCATTTT.

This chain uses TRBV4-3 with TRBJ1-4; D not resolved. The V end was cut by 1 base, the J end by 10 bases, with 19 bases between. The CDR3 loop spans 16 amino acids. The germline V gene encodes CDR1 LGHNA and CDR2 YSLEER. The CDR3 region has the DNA TGCGCCAGCAGCCAAGGGTTTTCAAGTGATCCGGCAAAACTGTTTTTT. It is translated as CASSQGFSSDPAKLFF.